Below, 24 T cell receptor beta chains from the same sample are listed, as sequenced in a study of lymphopenia after photon versus proton radiotherapy. Clones were sequenced by immunoSEQ multiplex PCR, and TCRdb holds only the in-frame ones, with some missing. In the table there are around 160,000 clones, about 85% of which are singletons. The sequencing used peripheral blood, collected from a patient treated with photon-based radiotherapy. The receptors shown here come from a man aged 45-60 years with gastric cancer.

The CDR3 DNA follows: TGTGCCAGCAGCCAGAGGACTAGCGCAGACAATGAGCAGTTCTTC. Protein product: CASSQRTSADNEQFF. V is TRBV4-2 and J is TRBJ2-1; TRBD2 aligns across 9 bases. V gave up 3 bases and J gave up 5 bases; unmatched junction bases: 5. The V gene's germline CDR1 is LGHNA and CDR2 YNFKEQ. The CDR3 has 15 amino acids.

The V call is TRBV10-3, the J call TRBJ1-2, with D tentatively TRBD1 (6 bases). V was clipped by 3 bases and J by 4 bases, with 12 bases between them. Germline assignment: CDR1 ENHRY and CDR2 SYGVKD. The CDR3 is made up of 14 amino acids. The CDR3 sequence is CAISDTGQFYGYTF. CDR3 DNA: TGTGCCATCAGTGATACAGGACAGTTCTATGGCTACACCTTC.

The table lists this clone with a few counts. The chain recombines TRBV7-9 with TRBJ2-7; 8 nucleotides align to TRBD1. Germline CDR1 and CDR2: SEHNR and FQNEAQ (reference sequence). The junction had 3 bases not matched to a gene; V was cut back by 4 bases and J by 7 bases. The CDR3 covers 12 residues. The CDR3 DNA is TGTGCCAGCAGCTCACAGGGGGTTGAGCAGTACTTC. Its translation: CASSSQGVEQYF.

V usage is TRBV18 and J usage is TRBJ2-7; D unresolved. Germline-derived CDR1 and CDR2 are KGHSH and LQKENI. Trimming removed 6 bases from V and 5 bases from J, with 23 bases in between. This CDR3 contains 16 residues. The CDR3 sequence is CASSPKQTPDNHEQYF. The CDR3 DNA reads TGTGCCAGCTCCCCAAAGCAAACCCCCGATAATCACGAGCAGTACTTC.

The genes are TRBV29-1 and TRBJ2-7; no definite D call. This CDR3 is 11 amino acids long. The V and J ends lost 0 bases and 5 bases respectively, with 5 bases between them. CDR1 is SQVTM, CDR2 ANQGSEA, per germline. CDR3 sequence: CSVEDLNEQYF. The DNA of the CDR3 is TGCAGCGTTGAAGATCTCAACGAGCAGTACTTC.

V usage is TRBV18 and J usage is TRBJ1-1; the match to TRBD1 covers 11 bases. After removal of 4 bases from V and 2 bases from J, the junction contained 6 bases not matched to a gene. CDR1 is KGHSH and CDR2 is LQKENI in the germline V gene. The CDR3 loop spans 16 amino acids. CDR3 sequence: CASSRGTGGINTEAFF. The DNA of the CDR3 is TGTGCCAGCTCACGGGGGACAGGGGGAATTAACACTGAAGCTTTCTTT.

The rearrangement uses TRBV9 and TRBJ2-6; D gene ambiguous. CDR1 and CDR2 from the germline V gene are SGDLS and YYNGEE. With 2 bases removed from V and 0 bases from J, the gap between germline ends came to 6 bases. The CDR3 is made up of 15 amino acids. The CDR3 DNA reads as TGTGCCAGCAGCGTCGAAGTCTCTGGGGCCAACGTCCTGACTTTC. Translating it yields CASSVEVSGANVLTF.

This chain joins TRBV7-9 and TRBJ1-2; 7 bases are a match to TRBD1. The CDR3 contains 15 residues. With V trimmed by 4 bases and J by 5 bases, 10 bases remained unmatched. The germline CDR1 and CDR2 sequences are SEHNR and FQNEAQ (reference sequence). CDR3 sequence reads: CASSSGPGQLYGYTF. Written as DNA, the CDR3 is TGTGCCAGCAGCTCAGGACCGGGACAGCTATATGGCTACACCTTC.

The V gene is TRBV30, the J gene TRBJ2-1, with a tentative D call TRBD2 (6 bases). The V and J ends lost 3 bases and 4 bases respectively, with 7 bases between them. Germline loops: CDR1 GTSNPN, CDR2 SVGIG (reference sequence). The CDR3 spans 12 residues. The CDR3 bases are TGTGCCTGGAGCGGGGGTTACAATGAGCAGTTCTTC. Translated, it gives CAWSGGYNEQFF.

The genes are TRBV25-1 and TRBJ2-7; TRBD1 matches 10 bases. J lost 0 bases, V lost 1 base, and 3 bases had no gene match. Germline CDR1 MGHDK, CDR2 SYGVNS. The CDR3 consists of 16 residues. The CDR3 DNA follows: TGTGCCAGCAGTGAATCGGACAGGGGGTTCTCCTACGAGCAGTACTTC. Protein product: CASSESDRGFSYEQYF.

V and J are TRBV5-6 and TRBJ2-3; D is unresolved. CDR1 and CDR2 from the germline V gene are SGHDT and YYEEEE. The CDR3 is 16 residues long. V dropped 0 bases and J dropped 2 bases, with 13 bases sitting between them. The chain's CDR3 is CASSLGISAATDTQYF. Here the CDR3 DNA reads TGTGCCAGCAGCTTGGGTATATCGGCGGCCACAGATACGCAGTATTTT.

This clone was detected only once. This chain connects TRBV5-1 to TRBJ2-1, with D possibly being TRBD2 (6 bases). With 0 bases removed from V and 2 bases from J, the gap between germline ends came to 9 bases. Germline V lookup: CDR1 SGHRS, CDR2 YFSETQ. CDR3 size: 15 residues. This CDR3 reads CASSLAEGAYNEQFF. The CDR3 DNA reads TGCGCCAGCAGCTTGGCGGAGGGCGCCTACAATGAGCAGTTCTTC. The variable domain in full, completed from reference TRBV5-1 and TRBJ2-1, reads KAGVTQTPRYLIKTRGQQVTLSCSPISGHRSVSWYQQTPGQGLQFLFEYFSETQRNKGNFPGRFSGRQFSNSRSEMNVSTLELGDSALYLCASSLAEGAYNEQFFGPGTRLTVL.

The chain is built from TRBV30 and TRBJ2-1, with TRBD2 matching over 10 bases. The ends lost 4 bases at V and 7 bases at J; junction bases unmatched: 25. The germline V gene encodes CDR1 GTSNPN and CDR2 SVGIG (reference sequence). The CDR3 spans 20 residues. In DNA, the CDR3 is TGTGCCTGGAATCTGGGGCAGGGGGCTGCTAGCGGGAGTTTGGGGAATGAGCAGTTCTTC. This encodes CAWNLGQGAASGSLGNEQFF.

The chain joins TRBV19 to TRBJ2-1, with 7 bases fitting TRBD1. The CDR3 contains 14 residues. With V trimmed by 3 bases and J by 11 bases, 10 bases remained unmatched. Germline assignment: CDR1 LNHDA and CDR2 SQIVND (reference sequence). The CDR3 is CASSILGTDPKQFF. CDR3 in DNA: TGTGCCAGTAGTATCCTTGGGACAGATCCCAAGCAGTTCTTC. Variable domain in full (rest from reference TRBV19 and TRBJ2-1): DGGITQSPKYLFRKEGQNVTLSCEQNLNHDAMYWYRQDPGQGLRLIYYSQIVNDFQKGDIAEGYSVSREKKESFPLTVTSAQKNPTAFYLCASSILGTDPKQFFGPGTRLTVL.

This clone appeared a few times. The chain has TRBV5-1 and TRBJ1-3; no firm D call. Germline-derived CDR1 and CDR2 are SGHRS and YFSETQ. V shed 2 bases and J shed 0 bases, with 15 bases lying between them. CDR3 length: 17 amino acids. The CDR3 region is CASSLASVGVSGNTIYF. CDR3 bases: TGCGCCAGCAGCTTAGCGTCCGTCGGGGTCTCTGGAAACACCATATATTTT.

This clone has just a few counts. V gene TRBV18 combines with J gene TRBJ1-2; TRBD1 agrees at 8 bases. The CDR3 is 14 residues long. Losses at the gene ends were 4 bases for V and 8 bases for J; bases not matched to a gene: 9. CDR1 is KGHSH and CDR2 is LQKENI in the germline V gene. CDR3 residues: CASSRIQGDPGYTF. CDR3 nucleotide sequence: TGTGCCAGCTCACGAATACAGGGGGACCCGGGCTACACCTTC.

V and J are TRBV4-1 and TRBJ2-1, with TRBD1 matching 7 bases. Unmatched junction bases numbered 8, after V lost 3 bases and J lost 9 bases. The CDR3 spans 14 residues. CDR1 is MGHRA, CDR2 YSYEKL, per germline. CDR3 DNA: TGCGCCAGCAGCCACCGAGAAGGGGGCGGTGAGCAGTTCTTC. Protein: CASSHREGGGEQFF.

The V and J genes are TRBV7-2 and TRBJ2-7; 13 positions match TRBD2. The CDR3 sequence is 17 residues long. CDR1 and CDR2 from the germline V gene are SGHTA and FQGNSA. After removal of 5 bases from V and 2 bases from J, the junction contained 9 bases not matched to a gene. CDR3 nucleotides: TGTGCCAGCAGCCGCACCGTTACTAGCGGGAGGGCCTACGAGCAGTACTTC. This codes for CASSRTVTSGRAYEQYF.

This clone was recorded only once. The chain links TRBV7-2 to TRBJ2-1; TRBD1 matches at 7 bases. Trimming removed 5 bases from V and 5 bases from J; junction bases left unmatched: 9. The CDR3 has 15 amino acids. Per the germline V gene, CDR1 is SGHTA and CDR2 is FQGNSA. The CDR3: CASSIPGQLNNEQFF. CDR3 bases: TGTGCCAGCAGCATACCGGGACAGTTAAACAATGAGCAGTTCTTC.

The rearrangement joins TRBV28 to TRBJ2-7; 13 positions agree with TRBD2. V was clipped by 7 bases and J by 2 bases; unmatched bases: 5. CDR3 size: 15 residues. Germline assignment: CDR1 MDHEN and CDR2 SYDVKM. For the CDR3, the DNA is TGTGCCAGCATCGATGGGACTAGCGGGACCTACGAGCAGTACTTC. Translated, it gives CASIDGTSGTYEQYF.

This chain connects TRBV7-9 to TRBJ2-1; 10 nucleotides align to TRBD2. CDR3 length equals 16 residues. J lost 2 bases, V lost 2 bases, and 3 bases had no gene match. Germline V gene lookup returns CDR1 SEHNR and CDR2 FQNEAQ (reference sequence). CDR3 protein: CASSLPSGRAYNEQFF. The CDR3 DNA reads TGTGCCAGCAGCTTACCCAGCGGGAGGGCCTACAATGAGCAGTTCTTC.

The CDR3: CASSLGPDFIQYF. In DNA, the CDR3 is TGTGCCAGCAGCTTGGGGCCGGATTTTATTCAGTACTTC. The chain is built from TRBV5-4 and TRBJ2-4, with unresolved D. The V end was cut by 0 bases, the J end by 10 bases, with 11 bases between. Germline V gene data show CDR1 as SGHNT and CDR2 as YYREEE (reference sequence). This CDR3 is 13 amino acids long.

This chain joins TRBV6-5 and TRBJ2-5; D call uncertain. Trimming left V 1 base short and J 5 bases short, with 17 bases between. CDR1 MNHEY and CDR2 SVGAGI come from the germline V gene. The CDR3 extends over 16 amino acids. CDR3 sequence (DNA): TGTGCCAGCAGTTACTTAGGAACTTCGAAGAAGGAGACCCAGTACTTC. Its translation is CASSYLGTSKKETQYF.

This chain uses TRBV7-9 with TRBJ1-2, with 7 bases that match TRBD1. CDR1 is SEHNR, CDR2 FQNEAQ, per germline (reference sequence). CDR3 length: 19 amino acids. V shed 4 bases and J 0 bases; nucleotides not matched to a gene: 17. DNA for the CDR3: TGTGCCAGCAGCTCCGAGGGCCTGAGGGGGCGATTAGCTAACTATGGCTACACCTTC. It is translated as CASSSEGLRGRLANYGYTF.